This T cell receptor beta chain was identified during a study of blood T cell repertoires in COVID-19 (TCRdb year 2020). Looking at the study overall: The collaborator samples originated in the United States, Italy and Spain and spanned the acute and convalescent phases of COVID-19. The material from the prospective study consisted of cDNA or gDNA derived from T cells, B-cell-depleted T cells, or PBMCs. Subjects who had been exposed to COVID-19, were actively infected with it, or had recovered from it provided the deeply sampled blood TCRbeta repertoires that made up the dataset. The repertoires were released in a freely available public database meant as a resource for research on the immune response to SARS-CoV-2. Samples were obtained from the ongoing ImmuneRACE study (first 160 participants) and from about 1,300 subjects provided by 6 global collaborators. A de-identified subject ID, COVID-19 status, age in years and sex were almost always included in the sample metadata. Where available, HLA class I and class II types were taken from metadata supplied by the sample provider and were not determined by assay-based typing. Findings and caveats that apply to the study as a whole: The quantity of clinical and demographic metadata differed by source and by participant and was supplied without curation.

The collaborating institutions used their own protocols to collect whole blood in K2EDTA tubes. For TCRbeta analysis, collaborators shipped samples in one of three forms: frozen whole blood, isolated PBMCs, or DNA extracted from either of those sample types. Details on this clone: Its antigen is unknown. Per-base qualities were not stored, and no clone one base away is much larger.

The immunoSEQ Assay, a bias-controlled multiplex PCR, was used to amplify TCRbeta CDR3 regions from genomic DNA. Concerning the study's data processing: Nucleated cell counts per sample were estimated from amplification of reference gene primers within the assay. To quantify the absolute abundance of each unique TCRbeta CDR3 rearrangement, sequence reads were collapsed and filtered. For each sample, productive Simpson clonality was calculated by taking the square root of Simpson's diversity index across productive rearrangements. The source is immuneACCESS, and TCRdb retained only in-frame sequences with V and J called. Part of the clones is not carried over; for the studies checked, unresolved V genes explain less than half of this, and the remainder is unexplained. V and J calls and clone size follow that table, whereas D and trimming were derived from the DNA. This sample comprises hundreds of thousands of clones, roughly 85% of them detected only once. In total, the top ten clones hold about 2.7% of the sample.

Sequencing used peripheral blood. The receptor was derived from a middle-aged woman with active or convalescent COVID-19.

The DNA is TGTGCCAGCAGCTTGACAGGGGGCAACACTGAAGCTTTCTTT. Translation gives CASSLTGGNTEAFF. The rearrangement joined TRBV7-6 to TRBJ1-1; 10 central nucleotides agree with TRBD1. The CDR3 numbers 14 residues from cysteine through phenylalanine. Only the CDR3 region is kept as DNA, spanning 42 bases read in frame from base 1. Taken from the germline V gene, the CDR1 and CDR2 loops are SGHVS and FNYEAQ. For this chain, trimming is 3 bases at the V end and 2 bases at the J end, and the number of junction bases without a gene match is 0.